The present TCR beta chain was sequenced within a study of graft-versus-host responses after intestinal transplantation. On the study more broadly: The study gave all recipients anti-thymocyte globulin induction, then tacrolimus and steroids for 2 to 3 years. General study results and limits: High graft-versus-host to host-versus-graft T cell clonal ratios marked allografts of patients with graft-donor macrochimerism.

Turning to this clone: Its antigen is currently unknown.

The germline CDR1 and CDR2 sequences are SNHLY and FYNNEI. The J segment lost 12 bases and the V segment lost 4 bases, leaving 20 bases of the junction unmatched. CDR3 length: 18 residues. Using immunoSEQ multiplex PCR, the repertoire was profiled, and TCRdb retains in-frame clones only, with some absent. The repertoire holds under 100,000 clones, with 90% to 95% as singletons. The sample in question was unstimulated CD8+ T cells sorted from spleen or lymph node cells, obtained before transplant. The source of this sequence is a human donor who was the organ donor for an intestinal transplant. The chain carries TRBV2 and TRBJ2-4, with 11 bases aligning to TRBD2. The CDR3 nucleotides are TGTGCCAGCAGTGCCCTCCCTTCTAGCGGGGGGAGGCCATCGCATCAGTACTTC. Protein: CASSALPSSGGRPSHQYF.